The 9 T cell receptor beta chains below come from one sample, sequenced in a study of CD8+CD57+ T cells in acquired aplastic anemia. Only patients with CD8+CD57+ cell expansion on flow cytometry were chosen for sequencing. Genomic DNA, serving as template, underwent TCR beta VDJ and CDR3 profiling. TCRdb re-called the reads with MiXCR, one entry per CDR3 protein. The sample has some 180,000 distinct CDR3 sequences, 48% seen once. The specimen sequenced was sorted CD4+, CD8+, or CD8+CD57+ T cells (not recorded which) from PBMCs. These receptor sequences come from a human donor with aplastic anemia.

This rearrangement joins TRBV7-3 to TRBJ1-1; 9 positions agree with TRBD1. The CDR3 is 12 amino acids. The J segment lost 9 bases and the V segment lost 3 bases, leaving 2 bases of the junction unmatched. The germline gives CDR1 SGHTA, CDR2 FQGTGA. The CDR3 here is CASSLGQGKAFF. The CDR3 coding sequence is TGTGCCAGCAGCTTGGGACAGGGTAAAGCTTTCTTT.

The chain's CDR3 is CSAMGGVSDEQYF. As DNA, the CDR3 is TGCAGTGCTATGGGAGGGGTCAGCGACGAGCAGTACTTC. The V gene is TRBV20-1, the J gene TRBJ2-7; 7 bases fit TRBD2. Germline-derived CDR1 and CDR2 are DFQATT and SNEGSKA (reference sequence). With 4 bases clipped from V and 5 bases from J, the junction kept 8 bases outside the gene matches. The CDR3 is made up of 13 amino acids.

This clonotype came up many times. This sequence joins TRBV5-6 and TRBJ2-7; a possible D gene is TRBD1 (5 bases). The CDR3 is made up of 13 amino acids. The V end lost 2 bases, the J end lost 7 bases, and 13 bases lay between the germline ends. Germline CDR1 reads SGHDT; CDR2 reads YYEEEE. This CDR3 is CASSFQLRGEQYF. The CDR3 DNA follows: TGTGCCAGCAGCTTCCAGTTAAGGGGTGAGCAGTACTTC.

By sample share, this clonotype is medium-sized (0.01 to 0.1%). The rearrangement joins TRBV24-1 to TRBJ2-7; maybe TRBD2 (6 bases). CDR1 and CDR2 from the germline V gene are KGHDR and SFDVKD. This CDR3 contains 15 residues. Trimming stripped 2 bases from V and 5 bases from J, with 15 bases between. Here the CDR3 reads CATSDSVGEVDEQYF. Written as DNA, the CDR3 is TGTGCCACCAGTGATTCCGTCGGGGAGGTGGACGAGCAGTACTTC.

In this sample, this clonotype turned up many times. The V gene is TRBV19, the J gene TRBJ2-2; a possible D gene is TRBD1 (5 bases). V was cut by 3 bases and J by 1 base, with 12 bases left in between. Germline CDR1 and CDR2: LNHDA and SQIVND (reference sequence). The CDR3 is made up of 16 amino acids. The CDR3 reads CASSILGQGNTGELFF. The DNA of the CDR3 is TGTGCCAGTAGTATCCTAGGGCAGGGGAACACCGGGGAGCTGTTTTTT. The full variable domain, its missing parts supplied by reference TRBV19 and TRBJ2-2, is DGGITQSPKYLFRKEGQNVTLSCEQNLNHDAMYWYRQDPGQGLRLIYYSQIVNDFQKGDIAEGYSVSREKKESFPLTVTSAQKNPTAFYLCASSILGQGNTGELFFGEGSRLTVL.

This clonotype was seen a handful of times. CDR3 nucleotide sequence: TGTGCCACCAGCAGAACGCAGGGTGAAGCTTTCTTT. This encodes CATSRTQGEAFF. The chain combines TRBV24-1 with TRBJ1-1; tentatively, D is TRBD1 (5 bases). There are 12 residues in the CDR3. Trimming took 7 bases from V and 7 from J, leaving 12 bases between them. CDR1 is KGHDR and CDR2 is SFDVKD in the germline V gene.

This sequence joins TRBV14 and TRBJ2-1; D not resolved. The CDR3 covers 17 residues. Germline V lookup: CDR1 SGHDN, CDR2 FVKESK. Trimming took 4 bases from V and 2 from J, leaving 18 bases between them. In DNA, the CDR3 is TGTGCCAGCAGCCGATTCCCCGGAAGTTCCCCCTACAATGAGCAGTTCTTC. It codes for CASSRFPGSSPYNEQFF.

The rearrangement uses TRBV7-9 and TRBJ1-1; D ambiguous. V lost 5 bases to trimming and J lost 10 bases, with 11 bases between them. This CDR3 is built from 11 residues. Germline V CDR1 and CDR2: SEHNR, FQNEAQ (reference sequence). Here the CDR3 reads CASSSLIGAFF. For the CDR3, the DNA is TGTGCCAGCAGCAGCTTAATCGGAGCTTTCTTT.

This clonotype was seen repeatedly, ten times or more. V is TRBV6-1 and J is TRBJ2-7; 7 bases are shared with TRBD1. The CDR3 has 16 residues. Unmatched junction bases numbered 10, after V lost 5 bases and J lost 0 bases. Germline assignment: CDR1 MNHNS and CDR2 SASEGT. This CDR3 is CASSPLQGMSSYEQYF. As DNA, the CDR3 is TGTGCCAGCAGTCCCTTACAGGGGATGAGCTCCTACGAGCAGTACTTC.